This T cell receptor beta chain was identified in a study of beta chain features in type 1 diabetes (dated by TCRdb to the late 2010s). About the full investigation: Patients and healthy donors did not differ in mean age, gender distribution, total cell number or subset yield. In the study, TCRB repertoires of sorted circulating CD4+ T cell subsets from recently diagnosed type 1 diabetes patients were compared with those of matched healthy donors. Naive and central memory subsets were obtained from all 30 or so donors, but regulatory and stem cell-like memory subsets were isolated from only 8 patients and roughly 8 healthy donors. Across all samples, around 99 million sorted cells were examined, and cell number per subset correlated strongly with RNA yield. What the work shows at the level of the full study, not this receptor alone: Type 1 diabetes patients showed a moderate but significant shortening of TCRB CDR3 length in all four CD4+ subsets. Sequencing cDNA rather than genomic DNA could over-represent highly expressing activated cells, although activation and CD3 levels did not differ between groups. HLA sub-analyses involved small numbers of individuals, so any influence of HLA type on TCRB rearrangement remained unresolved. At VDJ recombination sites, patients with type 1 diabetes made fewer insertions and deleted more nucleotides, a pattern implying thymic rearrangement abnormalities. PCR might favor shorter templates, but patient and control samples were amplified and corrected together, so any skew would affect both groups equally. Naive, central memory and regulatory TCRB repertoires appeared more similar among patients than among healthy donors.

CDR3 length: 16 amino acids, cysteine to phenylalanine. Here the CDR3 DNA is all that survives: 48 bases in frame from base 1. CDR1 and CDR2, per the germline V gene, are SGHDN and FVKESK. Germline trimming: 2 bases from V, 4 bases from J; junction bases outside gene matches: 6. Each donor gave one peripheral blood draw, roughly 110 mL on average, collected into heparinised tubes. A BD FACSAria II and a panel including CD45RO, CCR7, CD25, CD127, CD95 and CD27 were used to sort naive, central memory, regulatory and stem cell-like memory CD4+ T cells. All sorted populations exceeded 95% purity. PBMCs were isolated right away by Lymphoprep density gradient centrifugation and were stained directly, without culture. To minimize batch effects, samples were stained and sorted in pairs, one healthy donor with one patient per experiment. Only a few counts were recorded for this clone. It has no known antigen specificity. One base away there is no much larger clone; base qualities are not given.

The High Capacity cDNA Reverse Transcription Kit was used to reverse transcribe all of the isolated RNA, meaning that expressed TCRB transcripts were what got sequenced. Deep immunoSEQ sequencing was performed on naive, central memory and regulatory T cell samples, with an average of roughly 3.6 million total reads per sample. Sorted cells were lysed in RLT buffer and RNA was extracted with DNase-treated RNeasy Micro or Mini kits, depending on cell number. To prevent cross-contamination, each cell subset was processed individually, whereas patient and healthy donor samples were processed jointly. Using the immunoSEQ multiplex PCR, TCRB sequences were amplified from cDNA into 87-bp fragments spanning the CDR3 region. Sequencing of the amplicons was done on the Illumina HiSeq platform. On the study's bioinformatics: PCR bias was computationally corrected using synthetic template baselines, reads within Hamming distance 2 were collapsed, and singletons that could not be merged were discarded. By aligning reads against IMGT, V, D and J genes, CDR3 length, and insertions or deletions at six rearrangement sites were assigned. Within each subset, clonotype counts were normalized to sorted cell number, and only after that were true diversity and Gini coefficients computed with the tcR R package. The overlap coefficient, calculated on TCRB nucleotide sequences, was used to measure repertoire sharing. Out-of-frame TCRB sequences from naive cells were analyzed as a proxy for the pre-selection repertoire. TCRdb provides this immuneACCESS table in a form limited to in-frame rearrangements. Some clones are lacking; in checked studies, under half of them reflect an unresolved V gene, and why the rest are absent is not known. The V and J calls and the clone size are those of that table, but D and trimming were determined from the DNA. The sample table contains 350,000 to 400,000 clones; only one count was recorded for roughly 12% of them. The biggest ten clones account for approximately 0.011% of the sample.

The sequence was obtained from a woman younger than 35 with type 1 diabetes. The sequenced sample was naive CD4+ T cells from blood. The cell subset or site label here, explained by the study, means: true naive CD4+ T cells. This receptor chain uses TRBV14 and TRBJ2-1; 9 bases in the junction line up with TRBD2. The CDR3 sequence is CASSQLARGGYNEQFF. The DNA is TGTGCCAGCAGCCAATTAGCGCGGGGGGGATACAATGAGCAGTTCTTC.